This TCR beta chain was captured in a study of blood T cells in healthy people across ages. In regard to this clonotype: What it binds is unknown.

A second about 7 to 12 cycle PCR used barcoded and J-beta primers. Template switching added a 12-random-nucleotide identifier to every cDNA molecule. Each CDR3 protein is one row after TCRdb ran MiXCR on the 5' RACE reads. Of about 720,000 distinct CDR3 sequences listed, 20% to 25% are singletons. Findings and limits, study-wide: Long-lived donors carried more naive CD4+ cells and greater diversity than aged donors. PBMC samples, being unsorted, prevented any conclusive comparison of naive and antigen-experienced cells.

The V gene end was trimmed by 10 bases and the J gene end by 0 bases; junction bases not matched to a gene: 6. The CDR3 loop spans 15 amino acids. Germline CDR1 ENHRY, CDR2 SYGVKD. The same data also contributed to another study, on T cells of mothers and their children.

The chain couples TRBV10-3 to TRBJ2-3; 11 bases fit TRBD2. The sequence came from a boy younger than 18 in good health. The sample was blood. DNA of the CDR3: TGTGCCACGAAGCGGACTAGCGGGAGCACAGATACGCAGTATTTT. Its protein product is CATKRTSGSTDTQYF.